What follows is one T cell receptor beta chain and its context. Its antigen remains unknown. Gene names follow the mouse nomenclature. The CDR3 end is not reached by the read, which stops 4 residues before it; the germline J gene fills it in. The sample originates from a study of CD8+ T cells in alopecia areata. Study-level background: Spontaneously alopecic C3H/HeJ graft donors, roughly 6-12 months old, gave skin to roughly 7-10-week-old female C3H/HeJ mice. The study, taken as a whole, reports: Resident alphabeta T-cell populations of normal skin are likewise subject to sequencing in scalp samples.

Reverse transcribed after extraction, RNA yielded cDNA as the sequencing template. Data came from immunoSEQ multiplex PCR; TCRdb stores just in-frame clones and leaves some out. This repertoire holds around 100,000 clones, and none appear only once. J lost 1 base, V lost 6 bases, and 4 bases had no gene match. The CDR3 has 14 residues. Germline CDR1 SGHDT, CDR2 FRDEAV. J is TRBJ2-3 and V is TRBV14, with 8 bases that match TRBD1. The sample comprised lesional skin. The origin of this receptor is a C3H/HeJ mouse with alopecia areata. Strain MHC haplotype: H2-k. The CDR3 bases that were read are TGTGCCAGCACCCTGGGACAGGGTGCAGAA. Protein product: CASTLGQGAE. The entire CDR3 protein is CASTLGQGAETLYF.